The sequence of this TCR beta chain was determined in a study of read filtering for tumor transcriptome and immune sequencing (dated by TCRdb to about 2020). As for the study more broadly: The cohort consisted of some 17 male and roughly 15 female patients, with a mean age of roughly 70 years and an age range of 47 to 80. By revised international staging, 8 or 9 patients were R-ISS I, some 16 were R-ISS II and about seven were R-ISS III. After DNase treatment, whole-transcriptome libraries were prepared using the TruSeq RNA Access Library Prep Kit. TCR-region mapped reads per sample ranged from about 4.05 to 11 million with IR-seq versus only about 80 to 1,300 with RNA-seq. TCR repertoires obtained by targeted immune repertoire sequencing and by bulk whole-transcriptome sequencing performed on the same bone marrow samples were compared. One of the main goals was to work out a read-filtering strategy for immune repertoire data, in particular whether clonotypes backed by only a single read should be removed.

Each patient had bone marrow sampled at the time of active disease. Ficoll-Hypaque density gradient centrifugation was used to isolate bone marrow mononuclear cells. To remove myeloma plasma cells, the cells were labeled with CD138 magnetic microbeads on a MACS separator, and CD138-negative cells were then collected by negative selection. Flow cytometry with CD138 antibodies on an Attune NxT was used to check how pure the isolated cells were. TRIzol reagent was used to extract total RNA, and a NanoDrop spectrophotometer was used to quantify the extracted RNA. Paired RNA-seq and IR-seq were performed on the CD138-negative bone marrow sample of each patient. What the study reported, not specific to this receptor: The sorted CD138-negative fraction was a mixed bone marrow immune population, not purified T cells. IR-seq captured clonotypes at much higher depth and more reliably than RNA-seq, and smaller IR-seq throughput sufficed to identify most shared clonotypes. The correlation between IR-seq and RNA-seq shared clonotype proportions was increased by removal of single-read clonotypes. In IR-seq, single-read clonotypes were about 81.9% of clonotypes but about 3.5% of total reads; in RNA-seq they were 74.6% of clonotypes and roughly 45% of reads.

This clonotype was seen many times. Its recognized antigen is unknown. No base qualities exist here, and no much larger clone lies one base off it. The Immunoverse kit was used to build TCR libraries from about 400 ng RNA, with molecular barcoded adaptors covering alpha/delta and beta/gamma chains. TCR library preparation used the same RNA that went into transcriptome sequencing. TCR libraries were sequenced on an Illumina HiSeq 4000 with 2 x 150 cycles. The study's own analysis went as follows. TCR reads were aligned to human V, D, J and C references and assembled into CDR3 clonotypes with MiXCR, including quality filtering and error correction. The tcR package in R was used for analysis of clonotype counts and gene usage diversity. Raw mapping reads were checked after the RNA-seq reads had been mapped by STAR aligner version 2.5.3a onto the human GRCh37 genome. To test the effect of sequencing depth on detected clonotypes, IR-seq fastq files were randomly downsampled using Seqtk 1.3. The public reads were run again by TCRdb, first through fastp at Q25 and then through MiXCR, and only productive beta chains were kept. Rows with a matching CDR3 protein are joined into one entry that keeps the most common DNA and genes. These V and J calls originate from TCRdb's pipeline instead of the authors' own analysis. Across this sample there are fewer than 90,000 distinct CDR3 sequences, with approximately 13% seen only once. Of the sample, under 15% is held by the ten largest clones.

According to the germline V gene, CDR1 reads SNHLY and CDR2 reads FYNNEI. Trimmed from V: 5 bases; trimmed from J: 9 bases; junction bases lacking a gene match: 7. The CDR3 spans 13 residues, from the cysteine through the phenylalanine. Kept here is only the CDR3 DNA, which spans 39 bases and is read in frame from base 1. Input material: a population of CD138-negative cells sorted from bone marrow. In the paper's terms, the cell subset or site label means: bone marrow mononuclear cells depleted of CD138+ plasma/myeloma cells by negative magnetic selection. The chain uses TRBV2 and TRBJ2-1; 7 of the junction bases match TRBD2. The receptor's source is a donor over 35 with multiple myeloma. DNA sequence: TGTGCCAGCAGTATACGGGAGGCGACTGAGCAGTTCTTC. Its product reads: CASSIREATEQFF.